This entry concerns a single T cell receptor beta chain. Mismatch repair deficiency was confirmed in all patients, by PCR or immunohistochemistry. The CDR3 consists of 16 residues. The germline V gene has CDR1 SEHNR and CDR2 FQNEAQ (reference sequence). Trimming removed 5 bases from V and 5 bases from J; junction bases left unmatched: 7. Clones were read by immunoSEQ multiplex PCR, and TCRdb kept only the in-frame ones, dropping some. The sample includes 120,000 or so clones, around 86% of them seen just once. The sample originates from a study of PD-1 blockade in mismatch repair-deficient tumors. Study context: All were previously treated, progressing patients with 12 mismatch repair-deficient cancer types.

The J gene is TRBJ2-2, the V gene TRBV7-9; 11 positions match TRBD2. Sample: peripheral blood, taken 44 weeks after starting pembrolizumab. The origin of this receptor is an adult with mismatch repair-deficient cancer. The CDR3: CASSPTSGRLTGELFF. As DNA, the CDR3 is TGTGCCAGCAGCCCCACTAGCGGGAGATTGACCGGGGAGCTGTTTTTT.